A single sample gave rise to the 25 T cell receptor beta chains below, sequenced in a study of blood T cell repertoires in COVID-19. Using immunoSEQ multiplex PCR, the repertoire was profiled, and TCRdb retains in-frame clones only, with some absent. The data show 87,000 or so clones, around 75% seen once. Sequencing was performed on peripheral blood. The receptors were gathered from an elderly woman with active or convalescent COVID-19.

V is TRBV2 and J is TRBJ1-3, with D possibly being TRBD1 (6 bases). The CDR3 extends over 16 amino acids. CDR1 is SNHLY, CDR2 FYNNEI, per germline. The germline V and J ends were trimmed by 4 bases and 0 bases, with 13 bases remaining between them. CDR3 nucleotides: TGTGCCAGCAGTGTCCGAGGGGGAGACTCTGGAAACACCATATATTTT. Translating it yields CASSVRGGDSGNTIYF.

CDR3 protein: CASSQDDPLYGSGTHNEQFF. The CDR3 DNA reads as TGTGCCAGCAGCCAAGATGATCCCCTCTACGGGAGCGGGACTCACAATGAGCAGTTCTTC. The chain couples TRBV4-2 to TRBJ2-1; 7 positions match TRBD2. The CDR3 is 20 amino acids. The ends lost 0 bases at V and 5 bases at J; junction bases unmatched: 19. The germline gives CDR1 LGHNA, CDR2 YNFKEQ.

Remarks on this clone: Relative to the germline gene, one junction end is altered; a read error may explain this. The V call is TRBV4-2, the J call TRBJ2-3; 7 nucleotides line up with TRBD2. CDR3 length equals 17 residues. The germline gives CDR1 LGHNA, CDR2 YNFKEQ. CDR3 loop: CASSQGKRDPNTDTQFF. The CDR3 region has the DNA TGTGCCAGCAGCCAAGGAAAGCGGGACCCGAACACAGATACGCAGTTTTTT.

The chain links TRBV28 to TRBJ1-2; D call uncertain. The CDR3 is 12 amino acids. Trimming removed 4 bases from V and 6 bases from J, with 9 bases in between. Germline-derived CDR1 and CDR2 are MDHEN and SYDVKM. This CDR3 reads CASSSSVNGYTF. CDR3 nucleotide sequence: TGTGCCAGCAGTTCCTCAGTGAATGGCTACACCTTC.

This chain connects TRBV6-6 to TRBJ2-4; 7 nucleotides match TRBD1. Germline CDR1 and CDR2: MNHNY and SVGAGI (reference sequence). V dropped 6 bases and J dropped 8; count of bases not matched to a gene: 4. This CDR3 spans 12 amino acids. DNA for the CDR3: TGTGCCAGCAGCCTTCAGGGGGACATTCAGTACTTC. This encodes CASSLQGDIQYF.

This chain links TRBV5-6 with TRBJ2-7; 13 nucleotides align to TRBD2. Germline values: CDR1 SGHDT, CDR2 YYEEEE. Unmatched junction bases numbered 2, after V lost 4 bases and J lost 4 bases. The CDR3 is made up of 14 amino acids. CDR3 nucleotide sequence: TGTGCCAGCAGCCTGACTAGCGGGAGGTACGAGCAGTACTTC. Translation gives CASSLTSGRYEQYF.

The chain links TRBV3-1 (or the pseudogene TRBV3-2) to TRBJ1-1; maybe TRBD1 (5 bases). Trimming took 0 bases from V and 10 from J, leaving 12 bases between them. The length of the CDR3 is 13 residues. Germline V CDR1 and CDR2: LGHDT, YNNKEL (reference sequence). The CDR3 sequence: CASSQEGGSGAFF. DNA of the CDR3: TGTGCCAGCAGCCAAGAGGGGGGATCGGGAGCTTTCTTT.

The chain joins TRBV6-6 to TRBJ2-7; TRBD2 matches 15 bases. Germline CDR1 is MNHNY and CDR2 is SVGAGI (reference sequence). Losses at the gene ends were 6 bases for V and 6 bases for J; bases not matched to a gene: 3. CDR3 length: 14 amino acids. The CDR3 protein is CASSRGLAGGEQYF. CDR3 sequence (DNA): TGTGCCAGCAGCCGGGGACTAGCGGGAGGCGAGCAGTACTTC.

The gene calls are TRBV5-6 and TRBJ2-5; TRBD2 aligns across 13 bases. V trimming: 4 bases; J trimming: 2 bases; junction bases outside the gene matches: 5. Germline V lookup: CDR1 SGHDT, CDR2 YYEEEE. The CDR3 is 16 amino acids. CDR3 protein: CASSGALAGGQETQYF. The CDR3 DNA reads TGTGCCAGCAGCGGAGCACTAGCGGGGGGGCAAGAGACCCAGTACTTC.

The rearrangement uses TRBV5-5 and TRBJ2-7; possibly TRBD2 for D (5 bases). The germline V gene encodes CDR1 SGHKS and CDR2 YYEKEE (reference sequence). V lost 1 base, J lost 2 bases, and 10 bases lay in between. This CDR3 comprises 14 residues. The CDR3: CASSLFEGTYEQYF. The CDR3 coding sequence is TGTGCCAGCAGCTTGTTTGAGGGTACCTACGAGCAGTACTTC.

The chain combines TRBV2 with TRBJ2-3, with TRBD1 as a possible D gene (6 bases). CDR3 length: 15 amino acids. Between the trimmed V and J ends, which lost 6 bases and 1 base, there was a span of 14 bases. CDR1 is SNHLY and CDR2 is FYNNEI in the germline V gene. In DNA, the CDR3 is TGTGCCAGCAGCACCCCGGGACACGGCACAGATACGCAGTATTTT. Translation: CASSTPGHGTDTQYF.

The chain employs TRBV19 and TRBJ2-3, with D perhaps TRBD2 (5 bases). Trimming cost V 7 bases and J 6 bases, with 8 bases left between them. CDR3 length: 11 amino acids. CDR1 and CDR2 (germline): LNHDA, SQIVND (reference sequence). CDR3 in DNA: TGTGCCAGTAAAGAGGGTGATACGCAGTATTTT. The encoded protein is CASKEGDTQYF.

This clone came up once. The chain uses TRBV7-9 and TRBJ1-1, with D unclear. This CDR3 is 17 amino acids long. Germline-derived CDR1 and CDR2 are SEHNR and FQNEAQ (reference sequence). V lost 1 base and J 4 bases, leaving 19 bases between the germline ends. CDR3 loop: CASSLGRVEVLGTEAFF. CDR3 DNA sequence: TGTGCCAGCAGCTTAGGACGGGTAGAGGTTTTGGGCACTGAAGCTTTCTTT. Full variable domain (outside the CDR3, taken from reference TRBV7-9 and TRBJ1-1): DTGVSQNPRHKITKRGQNVTFRCDPISEHNRLYWYRQTLGQGPEFLTYFQNEAQLEKSRLLSDRFSAERPKGSFSTLEIQRTEQGDSAMYLCASSLGRVEVLGTEAFFGQGTRLTVV.

V gene TRBV10-3 combines with J gene TRBJ1-1, with a tentative D call TRBD1 (5 bases). Germline V CDR1 and CDR2: ENHRY, SYGVKD. The germline V and J ends were trimmed by 6 bases and 1 base, with 9 bases remaining between them. CDR3 size: 13 residues. The CDR3 reads CAIRNDRNTEAFF. The DNA for the CDR3 is TGTGCCATCAGAAATGACAGGAACACTGAAGCTTTCTTT.

The chain couples TRBV6-2 or TRBV6-3 to TRBJ2-5; 7 positions agree with TRBD2. Germline CDR1 is MNHEY and CDR2 is SVGEGT. CDR3 length: 16 residues. The junction had 11 bases not matched to a gene; V was cut back by 6 bases and J by 1 base. CDR3 sequence: CASSRTRPTIQETQYF. In nucleotides, the CDR3 is TGTGCCAGCAGCAGGACTAGACCCACCATCCAAGAGACCCAGTACTTC.

CDR3 nucleotides: TGTGCCAGCAGTTACTCAGCTAGCACCTACGAGCAGTACTTC. Encoded protein: CASSYSASTYEQYF. The chain recombines TRBV6-5 with TRBJ2-7; perhaps TRBD2 as D (5 bases). Trimming left V 0 bases short and J 2 bases short, with 8 bases between. Germline CDR1 is MNHEY and CDR2 is SVGAGI. The CDR3 consists of 14 residues.

In the case of this clone: Other DNA sequences within the sample encode an identical CDR3. The chain recombines TRBV2 with TRBJ1-4, with unresolved D. V was cut by 3 bases and J by 5 bases, with 10 bases left in between. Germline lookup yields CDR1 SNHLY and CDR2 FYNNEI. The CDR3 runs 14 residues. CDR3 sequence (DNA): TGTGCCAGCAGTGATGGCAGGTACAATGAAAAACTGTTTTTT. Translating gives CASSDGRYNEKLFF.

This chain links TRBV30 with TRBJ1-5, with 7 positions matching TRBD1. The V gene's germline CDR1 is GTSNPN and CDR2 SVGIG (reference sequence). V lost 1 base and J lost 4; bases outside the gene matches: 13. The CDR3 is 17 residues long. The CDR3 bases are TGTGCCTGGAGTGCACCCACCACAGGGGTGGGGAATCAGCCCCAGCATTTT. It specifies CAWSAPTTGVGNQPQHF.

A single count supports this clone. J is TRBJ2-3 and V is TRBV29-1, with 10 bases matching TRBD1. This CDR3 is 14 amino acids long. Germline V gene lookup returns CDR1 SQVTM and CDR2 ANQGSEA. V gave up 5 bases and J gave up 4 bases; unmatched junction bases: 6. In nucleotides, the CDR3 is TGCAGCGTTAACCGGGACAGGGGCTCAGATACGCAGTATTTT. This gives the protein CSVNRDRGSDTQYF.

This chain uses TRBV28 with TRBJ2-2, with D possibly TRBD2 on 7 matching bases. V lost 5 bases to trimming and J lost 7 bases, with 17 bases between them. Germline-derived CDR1 and CDR2 are MDHEN and SYDVKM. The CDR3 runs 15 residues. DNA of the CDR3: TGTGCCAGCAGTGCCCCTGGGGGGGCGGACGGGGAGCTGTTTTTT. Amino acid sequence: CASSAPGGADGELFF.

The V gene is TRBV6-4, the J gene TRBJ1-1; TRBD1 is a possible D gene (6 bases). The germline V gene encodes CDR1 MRHNA and CDR2 SNTAGT. Trimming left V 2 bases short and J 4 bases short, with 17 bases between. This CDR3 comprises 16 residues. Here the CDR3 DNA reads TGTGCCAGCAGTGACCCCTCTACAGGGCTGGGCACTGAAGCTTTCTTT. The encoded protein is CASSDPSTGLGTEAFF.

The V and J genes are TRBV11-3 and TRBJ1-6; D is possibly TRBD1 (5 bases). The CDR3 runs 14 residues. V lost 1 base and J lost 7, with 8 bases in between. CDR1 and CDR2 from the germline V gene are SGHNT and YENEEA. The CDR3 region is CASSLGQNNSPLHF. For the CDR3, the DNA is TGTGCCAGCAGCTTAGGACAGAACAATTCACCCCTCCACTTT.

The chain combines TRBV29-1 with TRBJ1-4; D is ambiguous. Germline V gene lookup returns CDR1 SQVTM and CDR2 ANQGSEA. V gave up 7 bases and J gave up 7 bases, with 10 bases separating them. This CDR3 comprises 11 residues. In DNA form, the CDR3 reads TGCAGCGCCACGTACAGTGAAAAACTGTTTTTT. Residues: CSATYSEKLFF.

CDR3 in amino acids: CASQGGAGYTGELFF. The CDR3, as DNA: TGTGCCAGCCAGGGTGGGGCAGGGTACACCGGGGAGCTGTTTTTT. The chain recombines TRBV19 with TRBJ2-2, with a possible D match to TRBD1 (5 bases). Germline assignment: CDR1 LNHDA and CDR2 SQIVND (reference sequence). The germline V and J ends were trimmed by 9 bases and 3 bases, with 17 bases remaining between them. CDR3 length: 15 residues.

The chain couples TRBV5-1 to TRBJ2-1, with 7 bases fitting TRBD2. In germline, CDR1 is SGHRS, CDR2 YFSETQ. This CDR3 contains 15 residues. With 2 bases clipped from V and 0 bases from J, the junction kept 2 bases outside the gene matches. CDR3 region: CASSFGGSSYNEQFF. In DNA form, the CDR3 reads TGCGCCAGCAGCTTCGGCGGGAGCTCCTACAATGAGCAGTTCTTC.